Following are 3 T cell receptor beta chains from one sample sequenced in a study of T cell clones after liver transplantation. Only in-frame clones appear in the TCRdb table, and some are missing; sequencing was by immunoSEQ multiplex PCR. The sample lists about 120,000 clones; roughly nine tenths were seen once. This sample comprised CD4+ T cells from blood, obtained 12 months after liver transplant. Receptors originate from a human patient who received a liver transplant. A subset of T cells may come from the graft donor.

As to this clone: This same CDR3 is encoded by further DNA sequences in the sample. V gene TRBV28 combines with J gene TRBJ1-1, with 7 bases identical to TRBD1. The CDR3 totals 12 residues. Trimming took 6 bases from V and 6 from J; bases not matched to a gene: 4. From germline, CDR1 is MDHEN and CDR2 SYDVKM. The CDR3 loop reads CASRSGTAEAFF. The CDR3 bases are TGTGCCAGCAGATCCGGGACAGCTGAAGCTTTCTTT.

This clone was detected a few times. The V and J genes are TRBV4-2 and TRBJ2-1, with D hard to call. Germline-derived CDR1 and CDR2 are LGHNA and YNFKEQ. The V end lost 0 bases, the J end lost 0 bases, and 9 bases lay between the germline ends. The CDR3 sequence is 16 residues long. The CDR3 coding sequence is TGTGCCAGCAGCCAAGAGGCAACCCCCTCCTACAATGAGCAGTTCTTC. Protein product: CASSQEATPSYNEQFF.

The genes are TRBV7-2 and TRBJ1-4; D is uncertain. V lost 4 bases and J 8 bases, leaving 20 bases between the germline ends. The CDR3 extends over 16 amino acids. Germline V gene sequence: CDR1 SGHTA, CDR2 FQGNSA. CDR3 amino acids: CASSSPGQTFGEKLFF. CDR3 DNA: TGTGCCAGCAGCTCCCCGGGTCAAACCTTCGGCGAAAAACTGTTTTTT.